This is a list of T cell receptor beta chains from one sample in a study of T-cell reconstitution after alpha-beta-depleted transplantation in children. TCRdb reprocessed the PCR reads via MiXCR and lists one record per CDR3 protein. The sample holds over 150,000 distinct CDR3 sequences, about 7% seen once. The sample was PBMCs, taken before TCRalphabeta/CD19-depleted stem cell transplant. These TCRs come from a boy younger than 10 with acute lymphoblastic leukemia, due to receive a stem cell transplant. The CDR3 runs from the conserved cysteine through the conserved F or W. D genes are given only for firm matches. Size is stated for part of the rows, as once, few or many counts, or as a class when the clone is expanded.

d_gene | j_gene | abundance | v_gene | CDR3nt | CDR3aa
. | TRBJ1-6 | few | TRBV7-2 | TGTGCCAGCAGCTTACGGATGAAAAGTTCACCCCTCCACTTT | CASSLRMKSSPLHF
TRBD2 | TRBJ2-1 | . | TRBV9 | TGTGCCAGCAGCGGCGGACTAGCGGGGGGGCGCCGAGCTAATGAGCAGTTCTTC | CASSGGLAGGRRANEQFF
. | TRBJ2-7 | many | TRBV15 | TGTGCCACCAGCGATCCTTCCGGGACATCCTACGAGCAGTACTTC | CATSDPSGTSYEQYF
TRBD2 | TRBJ2-7 | many | TRBV29-1 | TGCAGCGTCAGGACTAGCGCGACTTCTTACGAGCAGTACTTC | CSVRTSATSYEQYF
. | TRBJ1-1 | few | TRBV6-2/TRBV6-3 | TGTGCCAGCAGAGGGCATTTAATGGAAGCTTTCTTT | CASRGHLMEAFF
. | TRBJ2-3 | many | TRBV7-2 | TGTGCCAGCAGCAAAAACACAGATACGCAGTATTTT | CASSKNTDTQYF
TRBD1 | TRBJ1-3 | . | TRBV7-9 | TGTGCCAGCAGCTTAGCCCTGACAGGGTCTGGAAACACCATATATTTT | CASSLALTGSGNTIYF
. | TRBJ2-7 | many | TRBV7-9 | TGTGCCAGCAGCTTAGTTGGGCCCTCCTACGAGCAGTACTTC | CASSLVGPSYEQYF
TRBD2 | TRBJ2-5 | . | TRBV20-1 | TGCAGTGTTGAGCCGGGACTAGCCCAAGAGACCCAGTACTTC | CSVEPGLAQETQYF
. | TRBJ2-7 | many | TRBV20-1 | TGCAGTGGCACCCCCCGGGGTTTGGACGAGCAGTACTTC | CSGTPRGLDEQYF
. | TRBJ2-4 | . | TRBV11-2 | TGTGCCAGCAACACGGGACCCACGTGGGAACAGTACTTC | CASNTGPTWEQYF
. | TRBJ1-6 | . | TRBV5-1 | TGCGCCAGCAGCTTGGCCGGGTGGCAGGATAATTCACCCCTCCACTTT | CASSLAGWQDNSPLHF
TRBD1 | TRBJ2-5 | . | TRBV7-2 | TGTGCCAGCAGCTTTACAGGGGGCGCCGTTGGAGAGACCCAGTACTTC | CASSFTGGAVGETQYF
. | TRBJ2-5 | many | TRBV7-9 | TGTGCCAGCAGCTTAGTCAGGGTAGAGACCCAGTACTTC | CASSLVRVETQYF
. | TRBJ2-5 | . | TRBV18 | TGTGCCAGCTCACCACCGGTCCAAGAGACCCAGTACTTC | CASSPPVQETQYF
TRBD1 | TRBJ1-1 | few | TRBV7-8 | TGTGCCAGCAGCTTACTGGACAGGGGACTGAACACTGAAGCTTTCTTT | CASSLLDRGLNTEAFF
TRBD1 | TRBJ2-7 | many | TRBV28 | TGTGCCAGCAGGGGGACAGGGGTAACGTACGAGCAGTACTTC | CASRGTGVTYEQYF
TRBD2 | TRBJ2-3 | . | TRBV7-9 | TGTGCCAGCAGCCCAGGACTAGCGGGCCACGAGACGCAGTATTTT | CASSPGLAGHETQYF
TRBD1 | TRBJ2-3 | many | TRBV11-2 | TGTGCCAGCAGCTCATTACGTCGGACAGGGACTCCAAATGAGGCAGATACGCAGTATTTT | CASSSLRRTGTPNEADTQYF
. | TRBJ1-5 | many | TRBV28 | TGTGCCAGCAGTTTCTGGGGCAATCAGCCCCAGCATTTT | CASSFWGNQPQHF
. | TRBJ2-7 | many | TRBV28 | TGTGCCAGCAGTGATACACTAGGTCCGGGGGAGCAGTACTTC | CASSDTLGPGEQYF
. | TRBJ2-1 | . | TRBV19 | TGTGCCAGTAGTATAACCCCCCGTGAGCAGTTCTTC | CASSITPREQFF
. | TRBJ1-1 | many | TRBV27 | TGTGCCAGCAGTTGGGGGACTTCGAACACTGAAGCTTTCTTT | CASSWGTSNTEAFF
. | TRBJ1-1 | few | TRBV15 | TGTGCCACCAGCAAAAGTATATTAGGACCGACGGGCACTGAAGCTTTCTTT | CATSKSILGPTGTEAFF
. | TRBJ1-6 | . | TRBV3-1 | TGTGCCAGCAGCCAAGGGGGCTTCCCCCTCCACTTT | CASSQGGFPLHF
. | TRBJ1-1 | many | TRBV28 | TGTGCCAGCAGTTTCCTCGGGTCCGCTTTCTTT | CASSFLGSAFF
. | TRBJ2-7 | many | TRBV2 | TGTGCCAGCGGCGGTTTGACCTACGAGCAGTACTTC | CASGGLTYEQYF
TRBD1 | TRBJ2-7 | many | TRBV6-5 | TGTGCCAGCAGCTATCGGACAGGGAAGGGGTACGAGCAGTACTTC | CASSYRTGKGYEQYF
. | TRBJ2-6 | many | TRBV3-1 | TGTGCCAGCAGCCAACGGATATACCCAGGATTCTCTGGGGCCAACGTCCTGACTTTC | CASSQRIYPGFSGANVLTF
. | TRBJ2-1 | few | TRBV14 | TGTGCCAGCAGTCACTACAATGAGCAGTTCTTC | CASSHYNEQFF
. | TRBJ2-1 | many | TRBV12-3/TRBV12-4 | TGTGCCAGCAGTTTAACTAGGGACAATGAGCAGTTCTTC | CASSLTRDNEQFF
. | TRBJ1-5 | . | TRBV13 | TGTGCCAGCAGCTTAGGGAGACAAGGCAGTCAGCCCCAGCATTTT | CASSLGRQGSQPQHF
. | TRBJ1-1 | many | TRBV28 | TGTGCCAGCAGGTTTAAGCCCCATTTGAACACTGAAGCTTTCTTT | CASRFKPHLNTEAFF
. | TRBJ2-4 | many | TRBV7-9 | TGTGCCAGCAGCTTATCCGGGAGTGACATTCAGTACTTC | CASSLSGSDIQYF
. | TRBJ2-4 | many | TRBV20-1 | TGCAGCGCCCCCGGGGGACCAGCCAAAAACATTCAGTACTTC | CSAPGGPAKNIQYF
TRBD1 | TRBJ2-6 | many | TRBV20-1 | TGCAGTGCTAGAGAATGGACAGGGTTATCTGGGGCCAACGTCCTGACTTTC | CSAREWTGLSGANVLTF
. | TRBJ1-1 | few | TRBV6-5 | TGTGCCAGCAGTTACTCGACAGTGTCTGGTGAAGCTTTCTTT | CASSYSTVSGEAFF
TRBD2 | TRBJ2-2 | many | TRBV5-5 | TGTGCCAGCATCGTGGGGGGGGTTGACACCGGGGAGCTGTTTTTT | CASIVGGVDTGELFF
TRBD2 | TRBJ2-5 | many | TRBV10-2 | TGCGCCAGCAGACCTGCGGGAGGGTCCCAAGAGACCCAGTACTTC | CASRPAGGSQETQYF
. | TRBJ2-1 | many | TRBV28 | TGTGCCAGCAAGTTATTGGATGAGCAGTTCTTC | CASKLLDEQFF
. | TRBJ2-5 | few | TRBV7-9 | TGTGCCAGCAGCTTAGTGGAGGGTTGGGAGACCCAGTACTTC | CASSLVEGWETQYF
. | TRBJ2-3 | few | TRBV27 | TGTGCCAGCAGCCGAGGGACTTGGCCAGATACGCAGTATTTT | CASSRGTWPDTQYF